Listed below are T cell receptor beta chains from one sample, sequenced in a study of OX40 agonist ivuxolimab in advanced cancers. This table comes from immunoSEQ multiplex PCR, and its TCRdb copy is limited to in-frame clones, with some not included. The sample lists about 60,000 clones, roughly 87% occurring once. The sequenced sample was CD4+ or CD8+ T cells sorted from blood, obtained in a trial of the OX40 agonist ivuxolimab. The receptors originated from an adult with an advanced solid tumor such as melanoma, head and neck, liver or kidney cancer. CDR3s include the opening cysteine and the closing phenylalanine or tryptophan. The order of the fields is J gene, D gene, V gene, clone size, CDR3 length, CDR3 protein, CDR3 DNA. The D gene is left open where the match is weak. Size values are once, few and many counts, or a class for expanded clones, and some rows have none.

J: TRBJ1-1
D: TRBD1
V: TRBV6-5
size: -
length: 15
CDR3: CASSRGTAAGTEAFF
DNA: TGTGCCAGCAGCCGCGGGACAGCAGCAGGTACTGAAGCTTTCTTT

J: TRBJ1-2
D: -
V: TRBV29-1
size: once
length: 11
CDR3: CSVDCSYGYTF
DNA: TGCAGCGTCGACTGTTCCTATGGCTACACCTTC

J: TRBJ2-3
D: TRBD1
V: TRBV6-5
size: -
length: 15
CDR3: CASSYRGTGTDTQYF
DNA: TGTGCCAGCAGTTACCGAGGGACAGGCACAGATACGCAGTATTTT

J: TRBJ1-1
D: -
V: TRBV4-3
size: -
length: 15
CDR3: CASSQDAGSGAEAFF
DNA: TGCGCCAGCAGCCAAGATGCGGGAAGCGGGGCTGAAGCTTTCTTT

J: TRBJ2-1
D: -
V: TRBV29-1
size: -
length: 13
CDR3: CSVAREAYNEQFF
DNA: TGCAGCGTTGCGCGCGAGGCCTACAATGAGCAGTTCTTC

J: TRBJ2-7
D: TRBD2
V: TRBV7-8
size: -
length: 16
CDR3: CASSFSRHSSGYEQYF
DNA: TGTGCCAGCAGCTTTAGCCGTCACTCTAGCGGCTACGAGCAGTACTTC

J: TRBJ1-3
D: -
V: TRBV2
size: -
length: 14
CDR3: CASKVTLFGNTIYF
DNA: TGTGCCAGCAAAGTGACCCTCTTTGGAAACACCATATATTTT

J: TRBJ2-1
D: TRBD1
V: TRBV5-1
size: -
length: 15
CDR3: CASSLRTGEYNEQFF
DNA: TGCGCCAGCAGCTTGAGGACAGGGGAATACAATGAGCAGTTCTTC

J: TRBJ1-2
D: -
V: TRBV29-1
size: -
length: 14
CDR3: CSVDSMNPNYGYTF
DNA: TGCAGCGTTGATTCCATGAACCCTAACTATGGCTACACCTTC

J: TRBJ2-3
D: -
V: TRBV7-2
size: few
length: 13
CDR3: CASSFASPDTQYF
DNA: TGTGCCAGCAGCTTCGCGAGTCCAGATACGCAGTATTTT

J: TRBJ1-2
D: TRBD1
V: TRBV2
size: -
length: 14
CDR3: CASRGRTGGFGYTF
DNA: TGTGCCAGCAGAGGTCGGACAGGGGGATTTGGCTACACCTTC

J: TRBJ1-1
D: -
V: TRBV29-1
size: -
length: 13
CDR3: CSVETVQNTEAFF
DNA: TGCAGCGTTGAAACCGTCCAAAACACTGAAGCTTTCTTT

J: TRBJ2-7
D: TRBD1
V: TRBV4-1
size: -
length: 13
CDR3: CASARERGQQQYF
DNA: TGCGCCAGCGCAAGGGAGAGGGGGCAGCAGCAGTACTTC

J: TRBJ2-3
D: -
V: TRBV6-1
size: -
length: 11
CDR3: CASSVGDTQYF
DNA: TGTGCCAGCAGCGTAGGCGATACGCAGTATTTT

J: TRBJ2-1
D: -
V: TRBV7-2
size: -
length: 12
CDR3: CASSFTDNEQFF
DNA: TGTGCCAGCAGCTTTACGGACAATGAGCAGTTCTTC

J: TRBJ2-5
D: -
V: TRBV28
size: -
length: 14
CDR3: CASSPPGPGETQYF
DNA: TGTGCCAGCAGTCCCCCCGGACCAGGGGAGACCCAGTACTTC

J: TRBJ1-1
D: -
V: TRBV15
size: -
length: 14
CDR3: CATSRDQRGGEAFF
DNA: TGTGCCACCAGCAGAGATCAAAGGGGAGGAGAAGCTTTCTTT

J: TRBJ2-7
D: TRBD2
V: TRBV4-1
size: -
length: 15
CDR3: CASSQEYGRAYEQYF
DNA: TGCGCCAGCAGCCAAGAGTACGGGAGGGCCTACGAGCAGTACTTC

J: TRBJ1-6
D: -
V: TRBV7-3
size: -
length: 12
CDR3: CASSLPNSPLHF
DNA: TGTGCCAGCAGCTTACCAAATTCACCCCTCCACTTT

J: TRBJ2-7
D: -
V: TRBV5-6
size: -
length: 15
CDR3: CASSLRPQMNYEQYF
DNA: TGTGCCAGCAGCTTACGACCTCAAATGAACTACGAGCAGTACTTC

J: TRBJ2-3
D: TRBD2
V: TRBV11-2
size: -
length: 15
CDR3: CASSGTSGSPDTQYF
DNA: TGTGCCAGCAGCGGCACTAGCGGGAGTCCAGATACGCAGTATTTT

J: TRBJ2-2
D: -
V: TRBV27
size: few
length: 14
CDR3: CASRVAEYTGELFF
DNA: TGTGCCAGCAGGGTAGCGGAGTACACCGGGGAGCTGTTTTTT

J: TRBJ1-4
D: TRBD1
V: TRBV28
size: -
length: 15
CDR3: CASSLADRPYEKLFF
DNA: TGTGCCAGCAGTTTGGCGGACAGGCCGTATGAAAAACTGTTTTTT

J: TRBJ1-2
D: -
V: TRBV5-1
size: once
length: 17
CDR3: CASSRASLAGASYGYTF
DNA: TGCGCCAGCAGCCGGGCTTCGCTCGCAGGGGCTTCCTATGGCTACACCTTC

J: TRBJ2-1
D: TRBD2
V: TRBV11-2
size: -
length: 16
CDR3: CASSPSWTSGGNEQFF
DNA: TGTGCCAGCAGCCCCTCCTGGACTAGCGGGGGGAATGAGCAGTTCTTC

J: TRBJ2-1
D: -
V: TRBV5-6
size: -
length: 13
CDR3: CASSLGLGNEQFF
DNA: TGTGCCAGCAGCTTGGGACTGGGAAATGAGCAGTTCTTC

J: TRBJ2-7
D: -
V: TRBV28
size: -
length: 15
CDR3: CASGADLGGGNEQYF
DNA: TGTGCCAGCGGCGCGGACCTCGGCGGAGGGAACGAGCAGTACTTC

J: TRBJ2-7
D: -
V: TRBV5-6
size: -
length: 15
CDR3: CASSLRTLLSYEQYF
DNA: TGTGCCAGCAGCTTGCGGACGTTGCTATCCTACGAGCAGTACTTC

J: TRBJ2-7
D: -
V: TRBV7-9
size: -
length: 14
CDR3: CASSITDDSYEQYF
DNA: TGTGCCAGCAGCATTACAGACGACTCCTACGAGCAGTACTTC

J: TRBJ1-3
D: -
V: TRBV9
size: -
length: 15
CDR3: CASSGRAFSGNTIYF
DNA: TGTGCCAGCAGCGGGCGGGCCTTCTCTGGAAACACCATATATTTT

J: TRBJ2-6
D: -
V: TRBV2
size: -
length: 17
CDR3: CASNRVSAASGANVLTF
DNA: TGTGCCAGCAATCGAGTATCAGCGGCCTCTGGGGCCAACGTCCTGACTTTC

J: TRBJ2-2
D: -
V: TRBV10-3
size: few
length: 17
CDR3: CAISDGRPEGNTGELFF
DNA: TGTGCCATCAGTGACGGACGCCCTGAGGGGAACACCGGGGAGCTGTTTTTT

J: TRBJ2-1
D: -
V: TRBV4-2
size: -
length: 17
CDR3: CASSPLGSRGRYNEQFF
DNA: TGTGCCAGCAGCCCCCTAGGGAGCCGCGGGCGATACAATGAGCAGTTCTTC

J: TRBJ1-4
D: -
V: TRBV11-2
size: few
length: 15
CDR3: CASSLFNRENEKLFF
DNA: TGTGCCAGCAGCTTATTCAACAGGGAGAATGAAAAACTGTTTTTT

J: TRBJ1-6
D: -
V: TRBV2
size: -
length: 12
CDR3: CASSEAESPLHF
DNA: TGTGCCAGCAGTGAAGCGGAATCACCCCTCCACTTT

J: TRBJ1-1
D: -
V: TRBV7-3
size: -
length: 17
CDR3: CASSYDRTYYGNTEAFF
DNA: TGTGCCAGCAGCTATGACAGGACATACTACGGGAACACTGAAGCTTTCTTT

J: TRBJ2-7
D: -
V: TRBV11-2
size: -
length: 15
CDR3: CASSSAAGVTYEQYF
DNA: TGTGCCAGCTCCTCGGCGGCGGGCGTGACCTACGAGCAGTACTTC

J: TRBJ1-2
D: -
V: TRBV10-3
size: -
length: 15
CDR3: CAISESTPGAYGYTF
DNA: TGTGCCATCAGTGAGTCGACTCCGGGGGCCTATGGCTACACCTTC

J: TRBJ2-4
D: -
V: TRBV18
size: -
length: 14
CDR3: CASSPALEGNIQYF
DNA: TGTGCCAGCTCACCAGCGCTAGAGGGAAACATTCAGTACTTC

J: TRBJ2-3
D: TRBD2
V: TRBV6-4
size: -
length: 15
CDR3: CASSDSASGPDTQYF
DNA: TGTGCCAGCAGTGACTCGGCTAGCGGACCAGATACGCAGTATTTT

J: TRBJ1-5
D: -
V: TRBV25-1
size: few
length: 12
CDR3: CASSDGIQPQHF
DNA: TGTGCCAGCAGTGACGGGATTCAGCCCCAGCATTTT

J: TRBJ1-2
D: TRBD1
V: TRBV28
size: -
length: 15
CDR3: CASSRDRGTGYGYTF
DNA: TGTGCCAGCAGCCGGGACAGGGGGACTGGCTATGGCTACACCTTC

J: TRBJ1-5
D: -
V: TRBV5-1
size: -
length: 14
CDR3: CASSLSGFDQPQHF
DNA: TGCGCCAGCAGCTTGTCAGGGTTTGATCAGCCCCAGCATTTT

J: TRBJ2-7
D: TRBD2
V: TRBV7-2
size: -
length: 14
CDR3: CASSSPGGHNEQYF
DNA: TGTGCCAGCAGCTCCCCGGGGGGTCACAACGAGCAGTACTTC

J: TRBJ1-1
D: -
V: TRBV4-1
size: -
length: 12
CDR3: CASSQLGGKTFF
DNA: TGCGCCAGCAGCCAGCTTGGGGGGAAAACTTTCTTT

J: TRBJ2-7
D: -
V: TRBV9
size: -
length: 11
CDR3: CASSSQGQQYF
DNA: TGTGCCAGCAGCTCACAGGGACAGCAGTACTTC

J: TRBJ2-4
D: -
V: TRBV7-9
size: -
length: 14
CDR3: CASSLEGLWDIQYF
DNA: TGTGCCAGCAGCTTAGAAGGGTTGTGGGACATTCAGTACTTC

J: TRBJ2-7
D: TRBD2
V: TRBV27
size: -
length: 18
CDR3: CASSLGQPGLAGLYEQYF
DNA: TGTGCCAGCAGTTTAGGCCAGCCGGGACTAGCGGGGCTCTACGAGCAGTACTTC

J: TRBJ2-5
D: TRBD2
V: TRBV7-9
size: -
length: 16
CDR3: CASSLAVGLAIETQYF
DNA: TGTGCCAGCAGCTTAGCGGTGGGACTAGCAATCGAGACCCAGTACTTC

J: TRBJ1-2
D: -
V: TRBV4-1
size: -
length: 15
CDR3: CASSQDHPGPRGYTF
DNA: TGCGCCAGCAGCCAAGATCACCCAGGGCCGCGTGGCTACACCTTC

J: TRBJ2-5
D: -
V: TRBV27
size: -
length: 12
CDR3: CASGTVTGEQYF
DNA: TGTGCCAGTGGGACTGTTACGGGGGAGCAGTACTTC

J: TRBJ2-5
D: -
V: TRBV4-1
size: -
length: 15
CDR3: CASSQDIMPQETQYF
DNA: TGCGCCAGCAGCCAAGATATAATGCCTCAAGAGACCCAGTACTTC

J: TRBJ1-1
D: -
V: TRBV28
size: -
length: 13
CDR3: CASITSGNTEAFF
DNA: TGTGCCAGCATTACATCGGGGAACACTGAAGCTTTCTTT

J: TRBJ2-5
D: -
V: TRBV7-2
size: -
length: 13
CDR3: CASSFTYQETQYF
DNA: TGTGCCAGCAGCTTCACTTACCAAGAGACCCAGTACTTC

J: TRBJ1-2
D: -
V: TRBV10-3
size: -
length: 13
CDR3: CAISEAGNYGYTF
DNA: TGTGCCATCAGTGAGGCGGGAAACTATGGCTACACCTTC

J: TRBJ1-2
D: -
V: TRBV14
size: -
length: 13
CDR3: CASSQGGGGRYTF
DNA: TGTGCCAGCAGCCAAGGGGGTGGAGGGCGCTACACCTTC